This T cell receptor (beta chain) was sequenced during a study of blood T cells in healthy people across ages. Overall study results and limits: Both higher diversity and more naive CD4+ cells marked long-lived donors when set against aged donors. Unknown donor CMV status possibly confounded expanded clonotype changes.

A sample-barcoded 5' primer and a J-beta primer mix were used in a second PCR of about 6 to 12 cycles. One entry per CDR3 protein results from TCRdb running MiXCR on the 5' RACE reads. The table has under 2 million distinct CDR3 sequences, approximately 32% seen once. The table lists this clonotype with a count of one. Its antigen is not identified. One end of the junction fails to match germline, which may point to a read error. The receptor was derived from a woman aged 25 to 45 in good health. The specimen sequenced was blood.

The CDR3 sequence is CASSVGSLAGAYEQYF. The CDR3 nucleotides read TGCGCCAGCAGCGTAGGGTCCCTAGCGGGAGCCTACGAGCAGTACTTC. The chain joins TRBV9 to TRBJ2-5, with TRBD2 identical over 10 bases. Near its end, the DNA agrees better with TRBJ2-7, so the J call may be wrong. Germline V gene sequence: CDR1 SGDLS, CDR2 YYNGEE. The CDR3 is 16 amino acids.